The source of this TCR beta chain is a study of cytomegalovirus exposure and HLA in healthy donors (dated by TCRdb to 2015 to 2018). For the wider study: A later analysis indicated that the 120 validation repertoires were generated on the platform also employed for the 700 or so repertoires of the first cohort. A separate validation cohort of over a hundred different subjects was used in addition to the approximately 700-subject first cohort. To predict cytomegalovirus infection status, the study brought together high-throughput TCR immunosequencing, statistical association of individual TCRs with disease status, and machine learning. The aim of the study was to test whether cataloging public T cell receptors could identify signatures of past pathogen exposure.

To note about this clone: Its antigen specificity is not known. No much larger clone exists at a distance of one base, and base qualities are not known.

The donors were included in the validation cohort of over a hundred subjects, a group kept apart from the roughly 670-subject first cohort. Study-wide conclusions, independent of this receptor: A later analysis found that TCRs clustered in the first cohort also tended to co-occur in the 100 to 150 validation repertoires, with approximately 95% of cluster scores above 0. A later analysis lacked HLA typing for the validation cohort, so it scored co-occurrence in that cohort across all 130 or so repertoires. It was suggested by the authors that the approach could potentially be generalized to other disease states and immunological phenotypes. Across donors, most TCR sequences were observed very rarely, whereas some public TCRs were present in many individuals. In vitro tests confirmed that a few of the cytomegalovirus-associated TCR beta chains recognize cytomegalovirus antigens. A total of fewer than 200 TCR beta chains were listed by the study as associated with cytomegalovirus. The classifier was reported to diagnose cytomegalovirus status with high specificity and sensitivity in both the original and validation cohorts.

The method behind the library was the immunoSEQ multiplex PCR assay. From the authors' description of their analysis: To diagnose cytomegalovirus status from the catalog of TCR beta chain sequences, a statistical classification framework was built. Drawn from immuneACCESS, this table holds only the in-frame rearrangements with V and J called that TCRdb kept. Clones are partly lost; checked studies trace under half to an unresolved V gene and leave the rest unexplained. V, J and clone size are those of that table, while D and trimming were read from the DNA. This sample gives some 140,000 clones in total; about 90% of them show up just once. Just under 3% of the sample goes to the ten largest clones. This clonotype was sampled from a man between 18 and 35 years old in good health and CMV-seronegative. Input material: PBMCs.

The CDR3 corresponds to CASSAGQLIGELFF. In nucleotide form, the sequence is TGCGCCAGCAGCGCGGGACAGCTCATCGGGGAGCTGTTTTTT. The chain links TRBV5-1 with TRBJ2-2; possibly the D gene is TRBD1, per 7 matching bases. Deletion took 4 bases off V and 7 bases off J, with a span of 14 bases between the germline ends. CDR3 length: 14 amino acids, cysteine to phenylalanine. Left in the record is the CDR3 DNA by itself, 42 bases read in frame from the first base. According to the germline V gene, CDR1 reads SGHRS and CDR2 reads YFSETQ.